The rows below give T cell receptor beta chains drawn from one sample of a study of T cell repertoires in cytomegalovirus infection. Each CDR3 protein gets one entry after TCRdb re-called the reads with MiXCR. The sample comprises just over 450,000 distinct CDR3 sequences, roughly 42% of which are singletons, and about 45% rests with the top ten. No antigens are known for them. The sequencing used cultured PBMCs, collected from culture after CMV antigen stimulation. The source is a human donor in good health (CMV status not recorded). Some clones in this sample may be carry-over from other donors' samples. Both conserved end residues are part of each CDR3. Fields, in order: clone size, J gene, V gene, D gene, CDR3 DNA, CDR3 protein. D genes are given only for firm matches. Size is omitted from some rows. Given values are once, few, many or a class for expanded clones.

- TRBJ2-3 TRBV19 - TGTGCCAGTAGTTGGACTGCAAGCACAGATACGCAGTATTTT CASSWTASTDTQYF
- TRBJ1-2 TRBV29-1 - TGCAGCGTTGAGGGTCGGACTTCAGCTAACTATGGCTACACCTTC CSVEGRTSANYGYTF
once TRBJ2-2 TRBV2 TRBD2 TGTGCCAGCACCCGGGGAGGGGTCCGGACCAACACCGGGGAGCTGTTTTTT CASTRGGVRTNTGELFF
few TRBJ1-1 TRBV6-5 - TGTGCCAGCAGTTACTTGAGCACTAACACTGAAGCTTTCTTT CASSYLSTNTEAFF
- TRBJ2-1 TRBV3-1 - TGTGCCAGCAGCCGAGTGGAGGTGGGTGAGCAGTTCTTC CASSRVEVGEQFF
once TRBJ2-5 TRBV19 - TGTGCCAGTAGTGATCGACTAGGGGGAGAGACCCAGTACTTC CASSDRLGGETQYF
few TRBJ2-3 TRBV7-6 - TGTGCCAGCAGCTTAAGGGCAGGGACCTCTAGCACAGATACGCAGTATTTT CASSLRAGTSSTDTQYF
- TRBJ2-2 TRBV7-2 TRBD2 TGTGCCAGCAGCTTCTCGACTAGCGGGATTGCCGGGGAGCTGTTTTTT CASSFSTSGIAGELFF
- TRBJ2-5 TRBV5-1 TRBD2 TGCGCCAGCAGCTTGGGCCTAGCGGGGGCCCCGGAGACCCAGTACTTC CASSLGLAGAPETQYF
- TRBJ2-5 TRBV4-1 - TGCACCAGCAGCCAACCTTTTGGACAGCAAGAGACCCAGTACTTC CTSSQPFGQQETQYF
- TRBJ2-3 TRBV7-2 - TGTGCCAGCAGCTCCGCGGGGATTACAGATACGCAGTATTTT CASSSAGITDTQYF
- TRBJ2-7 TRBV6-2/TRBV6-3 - TGTGCCAGCAGTTACAGGGAGTACGAGCAGTACTTC CASSYREYEQYF
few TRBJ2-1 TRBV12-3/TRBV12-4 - TGTGCCAGCACCCCGGACGGCCTCTCCTACAATGAGCAGTTCTTC CASTPDGLSYNEQFF
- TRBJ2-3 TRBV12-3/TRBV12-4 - TGTGCCAGCAGTTCGGCGGGGTCTAGCACAGATACGCAGTATTTT CASSSAGSSTDTQYF
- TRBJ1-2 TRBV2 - TGTGCCACCCTGGGGCCGACAACCCGGGATGGCTACACCTTC CATLGPTTRDGYTF
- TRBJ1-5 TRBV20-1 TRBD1 TGCAGTGCTACTCTGACAGGGACTAGCAATCAGCCCCAGCATTTT CSATLTGTSNQPQHF
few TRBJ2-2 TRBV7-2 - TGTGCCAGCAGCTTAAGGTCACTTAACACCGGGGAGCTGTTTTTT CASSLRSLNTGELFF